This T cell receptor (beta chain) was retrieved from a study of cytotoxic CD8 clonotypes in ibrutinib-treated CLL. Study context: By median 68 months, about 12 had progressed and about 15 stayed remitted; responses had been 2 complete and 24 partial.

The V and J ends lost 2 bases and 4 bases respectively, with 6 bases between them. Germline V CDR1 and CDR2: KGHSH, LQKENI. The CDR3 spans 13 residues. Assay: immunoSEQ multiplex PCR; the TCRdb copy retains only in-frame clones and omits some. The top ten hold 7.6% of the sample, which has about 140,000 clones, about 84% seen once. Worth noting for this clone: What it recognizes is unknown.

Study results and caveats: Patients had baseline clonality above age-matched healthy donors, and this clonality moved with circulating CD8+ T-cell counts.

Sequenced material: PBMCs, taken after 36 months of ibrutinib treatment. The genes are TRBV18 and TRBJ1-5; D possibly corresponds to TRBD1 (6 bases). This clonotype originated in a human donor with chronic lymphocytic leukemia. The CDR3 spells CASSPGQNQPQHF. CDR3 DNA sequence: TGTGCCAGCTCACCAGGACAGAATCAGCCCCAGCATTTT.